The 2 T cell receptor beta chains below come from one sample, sequenced in a study of early T cells in non-severe SARS-CoV-2 infection. MiXCR was run by TCRdb on the 5' RACE reads, yielding one entry per CDR3 protein. The data show 70,000 to 90,000 distinct CDR3 sequences, 11% seen once. Sequenced sample: whole blood. These TCRs come from an adult who was a healthcare worker with PCR-confirmed SARS-CoV-2 infection or an uninfected control (not recorded which).

Only a few counts were recorded for this clonotype. The chain employs TRBV12-3 or TRBV12-4 and TRBJ2-1; TRBD2 aligns across 16 bases. CDR3 length: 18 amino acids. J gave up 1 base and V 5 bases, and 5 bases lay outside the gene matches. CDR3 sequence (DNA): TGTGCCAGCAGTCTCGGGACTAGCGGGGGGGCGTCCTACAATGAGCAGTTCTTC. It translates to CASSLGTSGGASYNEQFF.

CDR3 sequence (DNA): TGTGCCAGCAGCTTATCTGCAGGGTTCACAGATACGCAGTATTTT. Translating gives CASSLSAGFTDTQYF. The chain carries TRBV7-7 and TRBJ2-3; TRBD1 is a possible D gene (5 bases). Germline V gives CDR1 SSHAT, CDR2 FNYEAQ (reference sequence). V was trimmed by 2 bases and J by 2 bases, leaving 11 bases between them. This CDR3 is 15 amino acids long.